This is a list of T cell receptor beta chains from one sample in a study of blood T cell repertoires in COVID-19. Measured with immunoSEQ multiplex PCR; TCRdb has only the in-frame clones, and not every one. The sample contains about 200,000 clones, less than 85% of which appear only once. The material sequenced was peripheral blood. The receptors originated from a woman aged 70-85 years with acute or convalescent COVID-19. The CDR3 runs from the conserved cysteine through the conserved F or W. The D gene is left open where the match is weak. A clone size is listed for some rows: how often the clone was seen (once, few, many), or a class if it is expanded.

len	v_gene	abundance	d_gene	j_gene	CDR3aa	CDR3nt
15	TRBV30	.	.	TRBJ2-3	CAWRPTGVATDTQYF	TGTGCCTGGAGGCCCACGGGGGTGGCCACAGATACGCAGTATTTT
14	TRBV18	.	.	TRBJ2-3	CASSLQASTDTQYF	TGTGCCAGCTCACTACAGGCTAGCACAGATACGCAGTATTTT
15	TRBV9	many	.	TRBJ2-1	CASSVESVSLDEQFF	TGTGCCAGCAGCGTAGAGAGTGTTAGCCTGGATGAGCAGTTCTTC
16	TRBV29-1	.	.	TRBJ2-2	CSVETLDSTNTGELFF	TGCAGCGTTGAAACCCTGGACAGTACGAACACCGGGGAGCTGTTTTTT
14	TRBV19	.	.	TRBJ1-5	CASIGVPSNQPQHF	TGTGCCAGTATCGGGGTGCCTAGCAATCAGCCCCAGCATTTT
14	TRBV4-3	.	.	TRBJ2-6	CARVFSSGANVLTF	TGCGCCAGGGTGTTCAGCTCTGGGGCCAACGTCCTGACTTTC
13	TRBV11-2	.	.	TRBJ2-1	CASSARTGTKQFF	TGTGCCAGCAGCGCCCGAACCGGGACAAAGCAGTTCTTC
13	TRBV5-5	.	.	TRBJ1-3	CASTQFPGNTIYF	TGTGCCAGCACTCAGTTCCCTGGAAACACCATATATTTT
12	TRBV9	once	.	TRBJ2-7	CASSVDRGEQYF	TGTGCCAGCAGCGTAGATAGGGGCGAGCAGTACTTC
16	TRBV15	.	TRBD1	TRBJ1-4	CATSRGGQAFNEKLFF	TGTGCCACCAGCAGAGGTGGACAGGCCTTTAATGAAAAACTGTTTTTT
16	TRBV5-6	.	.	TRBJ2-7	CASSPPGSPRGAEQYF	TGTGCCAGCAGCCCCCCCGGATCGCCACGGGGAGCCGAGCAGTACTTC
14	TRBV5-8	.	TRBD2	TRBJ2-3	CASSLTSGGDTQYF	TGTGCCAGCAGCCTGACTAGCGGGGGTGATACGCAGTATTTT
14	TRBV7-9	.	TRBD1	TRBJ2-7	CASSSNRGAYEQYF	TGTGCCAGCAGCTCAAACAGGGGCGCCTACGAGCAGTACTTC
17	TRBV19	.	TRBD2	TRBJ2-1	CASSFGGGQSLYNEQFF	TGTGCCAGTAGTTTTGGCGGGGGGCAAAGTCTTTACAATGAGCAGTTCTTC
15	TRBV27	.	.	TRBJ2-3	CASSNRVPRTDTQYF	TGTGCCAGCTCTAACCGGGTTCCGCGCACAGATACGCAGTATTTT
16	TRBV7-2	.	TRBD2	TRBJ2-7	CASSVFPGLAGSEQYF	TGTGCCAGCAGCGTCTTCCCGGGACTAGCGGGGTCTGAGCAGTACTTC
15	TRBV9	.	.	TRBJ2-6	CASSVVSVGANVLTF	TGTGCCAGCAGCGTAGTGTCAGTAGGGGCCAACGTCCTGACTTTC
15	TRBV5-8	.	TRBD1	TRBJ2-2	CASSSRTGPTGELFF	TGTGCCAGCAGCTCACGGACAGGGCCCACCGGGGAGCTGTTTTTT
14	TRBV30	once	.	TRBJ1-5	CAWSVGSGDQPQHF	TGTGCCTGGAGTGTTGGGTCGGGGGATCAGCCCCAGCATTTT
14	TRBV6-2/TRBV6-3	once	.	TRBJ1-2	CASSSTTGGHGYTF	TGTGCCAGCAGCTCCACGACAGGTGGTCATGGCTACACCTTC
14	TRBV5-6	.	TRBD1	TRBJ2-4	CASSLGQGKNIQYF	TGTGCCAGCAGCTTGGGACAGGGCAAAAACATTCAGTACTTC
14	TRBV19	.	TRBD1	TRBJ2-5	CASSEPGTGVTQYF	TGTGCCAGTAGTGAACCCGGGACAGGGGTCACCCAGTACTTC
15	TRBV24-1	few	.	TRBJ1-2	CATSDSGYRDYGYTF	TGTGCCACCAGTGACTCAGGGTATAGGGACTATGGCTACACCTTC
15	TRBV3-1/TRBV3-2	.	TRBD1	TRBJ1-1	CASSAYTGARLEAFF	TGTGCCAGCAGCGCTTATACAGGGGCCAGGCTCGAAGCTTTCTTT
15	TRBV6-2/TRBV6-3	.	.	TRBJ2-7	CASSLGWGGSYEQYF	TGTGCCAGCAGTCTTGGGTGGGGCGGATCCTACGAGCAGTACTTC
15	TRBV5-1	once	.	TRBJ1-2	CASSFGDTRVAGYTF	TGCGCCAGCAGCTTTGGGGACACGAGGGTGGCCGGCTACACCTTC
14	TRBV29-1	.	TRBD1	TRBJ1-2	CSVADRGGGYGYTF	TGCAGCGTAGCAGACAGGGGCGGGGGCTATGGCTACACCTTC
15	TRBV5-1	.	.	TRBJ2-5	CASSSQTGNQETQYF	TGCGCCAGCAGCTCCCAAACAGGGAACCAAGAGACCCAGTACTTC
14	TRBV5-4	.	.	TRBJ1-6	CASSLSGYNSPLHF	TGTGCCAGCAGCTTGTCAGGTTATAATTCACCCCTCCACTTT